Below, 21 T cell receptor beta chains from the same sample are listed, as sequenced in a study of Graves' ophthalmopathy and Graves' hyperthyroidism. RNA transcripts were the template, and TCR beta CDR3 regions were amplified from them. In the first round, RT-PCR was carried out with HTBI primers, and a multiplex PCR formed the second round. TCRdb analysed the multiplex PCR reads with MiXCR anew, one entry per CDR3 protein. The sample gives roughly 380,000 distinct CDR3 sequences, about 16% of which show up once; roughly 7% is in the top ten. The specimen sequenced was peripheral blood. These receptors came from a woman in her late teens or twenties with stable Graves' hyperthyroidism.

This clonotype was counted at least ten times. This chain links TRBV5-1 with TRBJ2-2, with no clear D. The germline gives CDR1 SGHRS, CDR2 YFSETQ. The CDR3 is 11 residues long. V was pared by 2 bases and J by 8 bases, with 4 bases between. This CDR3 is CASSFEGELFF. CDR3 DNA: TGCGCCAGCAGCTTTGAAGGGGAGCTGTTTTTT.

There are many counts of this clonotype. The genes are TRBV19 and TRBJ1-1, with 8 bases lining up with TRBD1. CDR3 length: 14 residues. V lost 7 bases to trimming and J lost 3 bases; unmatched junction nucleotides: 7. Germline values: CDR1 LNHDA, CDR2 SQIVND (reference sequence). CDR3: CASNYRGTDTEAFF. DNA for the CDR3: TGTGCCAGTAACTACAGGGGGACGGACACTGAAGCTTTCTTT.

This clonotype has at least ten counts. V usage is TRBV12-3 or TRBV12-4 and J usage is TRBJ1-1, with 9 bases identical to TRBD1. The CDR3 has 16 amino acids. The V gene end was trimmed by 5 bases and the J gene end by 3 bases; junction bases not matched to a gene: 10. CDR3 protein: CASSLRTGGWDTEAFF. The CDR3 DNA reads TGTGCCAGCAGTCTCCGCACAGGGGGCTGGGACACTGAAGCTTTCTTT.

This clonotype has only a few counts. Relative to the germline gene, one junction end is altered; a read error may explain this. This chain uses TRBV6-2 or TRBV6-3 with TRBJ1-1; D may be TRBD1 (6 bases). Germline lookup yields CDR1 MNHEY and CDR2 SVGEGT. The CDR3 runs to 13 residues. CDR3 region: CASVRGRDTEAFF. CDR3 coding DNA: TGTGCCAGCGTCCGGGGCCGGGACACTGAAGCCTTCTTT.

This clonotype was recorded at least ten times. CDR3 sequence: CASSSPRGAGYANYGYTF. In DNA, the CDR3 is TGTGCCAGCAGTTCCCCAAGGGGGGCAGGCTATGCTAACTATGGCTACACCTTC. The V and J genes are TRBV28 and TRBJ1-2, with a possible D match to TRBD1 (6 bases). The CDR3 consists of 18 residues. The V end lost 4 bases, the J end lost 0 bases, and 21 bases lay between the germline ends. Germline V CDR1 and CDR2: MDHEN, SYDVKM.

On this clonotype itself: The CDR3 does not close with the conserved phenylalanine or tryptophan, likely indicating a read error. The chain uses TRBV28 and TRBJ2-7; TRBD1 matches 7 bases. Losses at the gene ends were 6 bases for V and 5 bases for J; bases not matched to a gene: 16. The germline V gene encodes CDR1 MDHEN and CDR2 SYDVKM. The CDR3 covers 16 residues. CDR3 region: CASSHSRTNRGHEQYY. The CDR3 bases are TGTGCCAGCAGCCACTCTCGCACGAACAGGGGCCACGAGCAGTACTAC.

This clonotype was seen many times. This chain links TRBV11-2 with TRBJ2-2, with a tentative D call TRBD2 (7 bases). This CDR3 is built from 16 residues. The V end lost 1 base, the J end lost 3 bases, and 12 bases lay between the germline ends. Germline lookup yields CDR1 SGHAT and CDR2 FQNNGV. The CDR3 protein is CASSLVGGADTGELFF. The CDR3 bases are TGTGCCAGCAGCTTAGTGGGGGGGGCGGACACCGGGGAGCTGTTTTTT.

This clonotype was recorded at least ten times. This sequence joins TRBV19 and TRBJ2-7, with D perhaps given as TRBD1 or TRBD2 (7 bases each). Germline V gene sequence: CDR1 LNHDA, CDR2 SQIVND (reference sequence). V lost 5 bases and J lost 7, with 15 bases in between. CDR3 length: 13 residues. The DNA of the CDR3 is TGTGCCAGTAGTCCCCGGCAGGGGGGGGAGCAGTACTTC. Translating gives CASSPRQGGEQYF.

This clonotype was counted ten times or more. The CDR3 sequence is CASSQRTSGASYEQYF. For the CDR3, the DNA is TGTGCCAGCAGCCAACGGACTAGCGGGGCATCGTACGAGCAGTACTTC. The chain has TRBV4-2 and TRBJ2-7; 12 nucleotides align to TRBD2. CDR1 LGHNA and CDR2 YNFKEQ come from the germline V gene. This CDR3 contains 16 residues. V gave up 2 bases and J gave up 4 bases; unmatched junction bases: 6.

This clonotype was observed at least ten times. The gene calls are TRBV10-3 and TRBJ1-1; no reliable D call. Germline CDR1 ENHRY, CDR2 SYGVKD. The CDR3 has 14 amino acids. V dropped 3 bases and J dropped 4 bases, with 12 bases sitting between them. CDR3 sequence (DNA): TGTGCCATCAGTGAAAACGAGGATGGCACTGAAGCTTTCTTT. Translated, it gives CAISENEDGTEAFF.

This sequence joins TRBV20-1 and TRBJ2-7; 7 bases fit TRBD1. V gave up 2 bases and J gave up 0 bases; unmatched junction bases: 7. The germline gives CDR1 DFQATT, CDR2 SNEGSKA (reference sequence). The CDR3 has 15 residues. CDR3 residues: CSARPEDRSSYEQYF. CDR3 sequence (DNA): TGCAGTGCTAGACCTGAGGACAGGTCCTCCTACGAGCAGTACTTC.

This clonotype was seen at least ten times. This chain joins TRBV12-3 or TRBV12-4 and TRBJ2-7; 8 bases align to TRBD2. The CDR3 loop spans 17 amino acids. Trimming removed 0 bases from V and 5 bases from J; junction bases left unmatched: 12. The CDR3 sequence: CASSLALSRTSPDEQYF. Written as DNA, the CDR3 is TGTGCCAGCAGTTTAGCGCTTTCAAGGACTAGCCCAGACGAGCAGTACTTC.

This clonotype was recorded at least ten times. The V gene is TRBV27, the J gene TRBJ1-1; D gene unclear. This CDR3 has 13 residues. Trimming shortened V by 7 bases and J by 7 bases, and 16 bases separated the two germline ends. Germline lookup yields CDR1 MNHEY and CDR2 SMNVEV (reference sequence). CDR3 sequence (DNA): TGTGCCAGCACCCCATCGGGCCTCGGTGAAGCTTTCTTT. Its translation is CASTPSGLGEAFF.

This CDR3 reads CASNSGGSTGYTF. CDR3 in DNA: TGTGCCAGCAATTCTGGGGGGTCGACCGGCTACACCTTC. The V gene is TRBV2, the J gene TRBJ1-2, with D maybe TRBD1 (5 bases). The CDR3 has 13 amino acids. Between the trimmed V and J ends, which lost 7 bases and 8 bases, there was a span of 17 bases. Germline V gene lookup returns CDR1 SNHLY and CDR2 FYNNEI.

This clonotype was counted ten times or more. V usage is TRBV6-5 and J usage is TRBJ2-7; TRBD1 aligns across 7 bases. CDR1 is MNHEY and CDR2 is SVGAGI in the germline V gene. The CDR3 sequence is 12 residues long. The trim removed 4 bases at V and 3 bases at J, leaving 0 bases unmatched. CDR3 sequence reads: CASSWDSYEQYF. In DNA form, the CDR3 reads TGTGCCAGCAGTTGGGACAGCTACGAGCAGTACTTC.

This clonotype came up many times. The chain couples TRBV12-3 or TRBV12-4 to TRBJ1-6; D perhaps matches TRBD1 (5 bases). The CDR3 length is 14 residues. The V gene lost 7 bases and the J gene lost 5 bases, with 12 bases spanning the gap. In DNA, the CDR3 is TGTGCCAGCAACCGGGGCCTTAATAATTCACCCCTCCACTTT. Translation gives CASNRGLNNSPLHF.

This clonotype was detected many times. The rearrangement uses TRBV10-3 and TRBJ2-5; 9 nucleotides match TRBD2. The junction had 7 bases not matched to a gene; V was cut back by 6 bases and J by 5 bases. Germline loops: CDR1 ENHRY, CDR2 SYGVKD. This CDR3 contains 14 residues. CDR3 bases: TGTGCCATCAGCAAGACTAGCGGAGGGGAGACCCAGTACTTC. It codes for CAISKTSGGETQYF.

Ten or more counts support this clonotype. In DNA form, the CDR3 reads TGTGCCAGCAGCGAACACAGGGCTACTCGGAACACCATATATTTT. Translated, it gives CASSEHRATRNTIYF. The chain recombines TRBV6-1 with TRBJ1-3, with TRBD1 as a possible D gene (6 bases). The CDR3 length is 15 residues. V shed 6 bases and J shed 7 bases, with 19 bases lying between them. The germline gives CDR1 MNHNS, CDR2 SASEGT.

At least ten counts were recorded for this clonotype. Written as DNA, the CDR3 is TGTGCCAGCAGTTTAACCGGGACGGCCTACGAGCAGTACTTC. As protein: CASSLTGTAYEQYF. The J gene is TRBJ2-7, the V gene TRBV28; possibly TRBD1 or TRBD2 for D (5 bases each). The CDR3 runs to 14 residues. Germline V gene lookup returns CDR1 MDHEN and CDR2 SYDVKM. Trimming removed 2 bases from V and 2 bases from J, with 10 bases in between.

This clonotype was seen ten or more times. This chain joins TRBV12-3 or TRBV12-4 and TRBJ1-1, with a tentative D call TRBD1 (5 bases). The V end was cut by 8 bases, the J end by 1 base, with 17 bases between. This CDR3 is built from 15 residues. CDR3 loop: CASYSLGGGNTEAFF. In DNA, the CDR3 is TGTGCCAGCTATTCTTTGGGGGGGGGGAACACTGAAGCTTTCTTT.

This clonotype has a count of ten or more. The chain employs TRBV14 and TRBJ2-5; 8 bases line up with TRBD2. Germline loops: CDR1 SGHDN, CDR2 FVKESK. V was clipped by 3 bases and J by 5 bases; unmatched bases: 2. This CDR3 has 13 residues. The CDR3 DNA reads as TGTGCCAGCAGCCACAGCGGGGGTGAGACCCAGTACTTC. It codes for CASSHSGGETQYF.